This T cell receptor (beta chain) was retrieved from a study of T cell repertoires in cytomegalovirus infection. Trimming removed 6 bases from V and 2 bases from J; junction bases left unmatched: 4. The CDR3 is 14 residues long. A remark on this clonotype: Its cognate antigen is unknown.

Using its own MiXCR run on the reads, TCRdb lists one record per CDR3 protein. The sample carries about 570,000 distinct CDR3 sequences, approximately 40% recorded once. The receptor was derived from a human donor in good health (CMV status not recorded). Some clones in this sample may be carry-over from other donors' samples. This rearrangement joins TRBV12-3 or TRBV12-4 to TRBJ2-1; TRBD1 agrees at 7 bases. The sample here was cultured PBMCs, taken from culture after CMV antigen stimulation. CDR3 amino acids: CASSIDRAYNEQFF. The CDR3 DNA reads as TGTGCCAGCAGCATCGACAGGGCCTACAATGAGCAGTTCTTC.